One and the same sample provided the 29 T cell receptor beta chains below, sequenced in a study of cytomegalovirus exposure and HLA in healthy donors (dated by TCRdb to 2016 to 2017). The library relied on the immunoSEQ multiplex PCR assay. TCRdb mirrors the immuneACCESS table, restricted to in-frame sequences. Some clones are absent from its copies; in checked studies, under half trace to an unresolved V gene, and the reason for the others is unknown. This sample has hundreds of thousands of clones in its table, and 75% to 90% of those were observed once. The leading ten clones occupy 0.83% of the sample. The sample taken for sequencing was PBMCs. The receptors were gathered from a woman aged 18-29 years in good health and CMV-seronegative.

The chain couples TRBV27 to TRBJ2-5; 9 bases match TRBD1. Germline V gene data show CDR1 as MNHEY and CDR2 as SMNVEV (reference sequence). This CDR3 region has 15 residues. Losses at the gene ends were 6 bases for V and 7 bases for J; bases not matched to a gene: 12. CDR3 nucleotides: TGTGCCAGCAGCATACTGGGACAGGGAGAGGGGACCCAGTACTTC. Its protein product is CASSILGQGEGTQYF.

The chain has TRBV7-8 and TRBJ2-7; 12 nucleotides agree with TRBD2. The trim removed 4 bases at V and 7 bases at J, leaving 11 bases unmatched. The CDR3 length is 16 residues. Germline V CDR1 and CDR2: SGHVS, FQNEAQ. The CDR3 protein is CASSSKWTSGISEQYF. CDR3 bases: TGTGCCAGCAGCTCGAAATGGACTAGCGGGATAAGTGAGCAGTACTTC.

This clone has a single count. This sequence joins TRBV25-1 and TRBJ2-5, with TRBD1 as a possible D gene (5 bases). Germline V lookup: CDR1 MGHDK, CDR2 SYGVNS. Trimming took off 6 bases at V and 2 bases at J, with 16 bases between the two ends. The CDR3 is 15 residues long. The CDR3 here is CASRDTGDPQETQYF. CDR3 in DNA: TGTGCCAGCAGAGACACAGGTGATCCTCAAGAGACCCAGTACTTC.

The chain employs TRBV5-1 and TRBJ1-2; D is unresolved. The V end lost 4 bases, the J end lost 8 bases, and 12 bases lay between the germline ends. The CDR3 covers 12 residues. CDR1 SGHRS and CDR2 YFSETQ come from the germline V gene. The CDR3: CASSVNEQGYTF. CDR3 in DNA: TGCGCCAGCAGCGTAAACGAACAAGGCTACACCTTC. The full variable domain, with the rest looked up from reference TRBV5-1 and TRBJ1-2, is KAGVTQTPRYLIKTRGQQVTLSCSPISGHRSVSWYQQTPGQGLQFLFEYFSETQRNKGNFPGRFSGRQFSNSRSEMNVSTLELGDSALYLCASSVNEQGYTFGSGTRLTVV.

CDR3 loop: CATLSPSGLSNYGYTF. Written as DNA, the CDR3 is TGTGCCACCCTCAGTCCCTCGGGACTGAGTAACTATGGCTACACCTTC. The chain couples TRBV25-1 to TRBJ1-2; TRBD1 might be the D (5 bases). The V gene's germline CDR1 is MGHDK and CDR2 SYGVNS. The CDR3 is 16 amino acids. Trimming stripped 10 bases from V and 1 base from J, with 22 bases between.

The V gene is TRBV4-1, the J gene TRBJ2-7; tentative D call: TRBD2 (5 bases). Trimming left V 0 bases short and J 3 bases short, with 15 bases between. CDR3 length equals 16 residues. Germline values: CDR1 MGHRA, CDR2 YSYEKL. CDR3 nucleotides: TGCGCCAGCAGCCAAGAGTTTAGGACGGACTTCTACGAGCAGTACTTC. Its protein is CASSQEFRTDFYEQYF.

This clone was found a few times. For the CDR3, the DNA is TGTGCCAGCAGTTCTAGGACAGGGGCCTTCGAGCAGTACTTC. This codes for CASSSRTGAFEQYF. The J gene is TRBJ2-7, the V gene TRBV27; 9 nucleotides align to TRBD1. J gave up 6 bases and V 4 bases, and 7 bases lay outside the gene matches. This CDR3 has 14 residues. Germline assignment: CDR1 MNHEY and CDR2 SMNVEV (reference sequence).

At least ten counts were recorded for this clone. The rearrangement links TRBV4-2 to TRBJ2-2; possible D gene TRBD2, 6 bases. Between the trimmed V and J ends, which lost 0 bases and 6 bases, there was a span of 11 bases. CDR3 length: 15 amino acids. Germline V gene lookup returns CDR1 LGHNA and CDR2 YNFKEQ. This chain's CDR3 is CASSQDQAGAGELFF. CDR3 coding DNA: TGTGCCAGCAGCCAAGACCAAGCGGGCGCCGGGGAGCTGTTTTTT.

This clone was seen just once. DNA for the CDR3: TGCGCCAGCAGCTTTAAACGGGGGGCCCTGAGCTCCTACAATGAGCAGTTCTTC. Encoded protein: CASSFKRGALSSYNEQFF. The J gene is TRBJ2-1, the V gene TRBV5-1, with a weak D call TRBD2 (7 bases). V was shortened by 2 bases and J by 0 bases, with 18 bases between the two germline ends. The germline gives CDR1 SGHRS, CDR2 YFSETQ. The CDR3 runs 18 residues.

This clone was counted between two and nine times. The V and J genes are TRBV29-1 and TRBJ1-2; TRBD1 agrees at 7 bases. The V gene end was trimmed by 5 bases and the J gene end by 8 bases; junction bases not matched to a gene: 11. The V gene's germline CDR1 is SQVTM and CDR2 ANQGSEA. The CDR3 extends over 13 amino acids. The CDR3 sequence is CSVSTGTAQGYTF. CDR3 nucleotide sequence: TGCAGCGTTAGCACCGGGACAGCGCAGGGCTACACCTTC.

V and J are TRBV28 and TRBJ2-7; D gene ambiguous. The length of the CDR3 is 12 residues. Trimming cost V 7 bases and J 2 bases, with 9 bases left between them. In germline, CDR1 is MDHEN, CDR2 SYDVKM. CDR3 sequence (DNA): TGTGCCAGCAATACGGGTGCCTACGAGCAGTACTTC. Amino acid sequence: CASNTGAYEQYF.

This clone was seen a few times. J is TRBJ1-1 and V is TRBV30; 8 nucleotides match TRBD1. This CDR3 spans 12 amino acids. With 2 bases clipped from V and 4 bases from J, the junction kept 0 bases outside the gene matches. CDR1 is GTSNPN, CDR2 SVGIG, per germline (reference sequence). CDR3 in amino acids: CAWSTGGTEAFF. Here the CDR3 DNA reads TGTGCCTGGAGTACAGGGGGCACTGAAGCTTTCTTT.

This chain uses TRBV7-8 with TRBJ2-1; 8 bases map to TRBD2. J was trimmed by 7 bases and V by 5 bases; bases with no gene match: 10. The germline gives CDR1 SGHVS, CDR2 FQNEAQ. The CDR3 is 15 amino acids. CDR3 sequence reads: CASSPDPPGGNEQFF. CDR3 DNA: TGTGCCAGCAGCCCCGACCCCCCGGGGGGGAATGAGCAGTTCTTC. The complete variable domain, with remaining parts taken from reference TRBV7-8 and TRBJ2-1, reads GAGVSQSPRYKVAKRGQDVALRCDPISGHVSLFWYQQALGQGPEFLTYFQNEAQLDKSGLPSDRFFAERPEGSVSTLKIQRTQQEDSAVYLCASSPDPPGGNEQFFGPGTRLTVL.

Only a few counts were recorded for this clone. The CDR3 here is CASSYNRKPYEQYF. CDR3 nucleotides: TGTGCCAGCAGTTACAACAGGAAGCCCTACGAGCAGTACTTC. The chain has TRBV6-5 and TRBJ2-7; TRBD1 is a possible D gene (5 bases). The CDR3 has 14 residues. Germline-derived CDR1 and CDR2 are MNHEY and SVGAGI. Trimming took off 2 bases at V and 2 bases at J, with 10 bases between the two ends.

The chain couples TRBV27 to TRBJ2-1, with 14 bases fitting TRBD2. CDR3 size: 16 residues. V was pared by 8 bases and J by 5 bases, with 8 bases of the junction left unmatched. CDR1 is MNHEY and CDR2 is SMNVEV in the germline V gene (reference sequence). The CDR3 DNA reads TGTGCCAGCGAGACCTGGGGACTAGCGGGGGACAATGAGCAGTTCTTC. This encodes CASETWGLAGDNEQFF.

This clone was seen a handful of times. This chain uses TRBV2 with TRBJ1-2; no definite D call. V dropped 6 bases and J dropped 5 bases, with 13 bases sitting between them. This CDR3 has 13 amino acids. In germline, CDR1 is SNHLY, CDR2 FYNNEI. CDR3 nucleotides: TGTGCCAGCAGAGCGCTCGACCCTTATGGCTACACCTTC. It specifies CASRALDPYGYTF.

The V call is TRBV2, the J call TRBJ2-3; 7 bases agree with TRBD2. From germline, CDR1 is SNHLY and CDR2 FYNNEI. This CDR3 has 13 residues. CDR3: CGQPSGEADTQYF. The CDR3 DNA reads as TGTGGACAGCCGAGCGGGGAGGCAGATACGCAGTATTTT.

The chain couples TRBV7-9 to TRBJ2-1, with 11 bases fitting TRBD2. CDR1 is SEHNR, CDR2 FQNEAQ, per germline (reference sequence). Trimming removed 5 bases from V and 0 bases from J; junction bases left unmatched: 9. The CDR3 is 18 amino acids. DNA of the CDR3: TGTGCCAGCAGCCCCGCTCGTGGGACTAGCGGCTCCTACAATGAGCAGTTCTTC. This gives the protein CASSPARGTSGSYNEQFF.

The V gene is TRBV19, the J gene TRBJ1-5; 7 positions agree with TRBD1. The junction had 11 bases not matched to a gene; V was cut back by 6 bases and J by 6 bases. Per germline, CDR1 LNHDA and CDR2 SQIVND (reference sequence). The CDR3 sequence is 15 residues long. For the CDR3, the DNA is TGTGCCAGTAGCCGAACCGACAGGGTATCTCAGCCCCAGCATTTT. This gives the protein CASSRTDRVSQPQHF. The full variable domain, with the rest looked up from reference TRBV19 and TRBJ1-5, is DGGITQSPKYLFRKEGQNVTLSCEQNLNHDAMYWYRQDPGQGLRLIYYSQIVNDFQKGDIAEGYSVSREKKESFPLTVTSAQKNPTAFYLCASSRTDRVSQPQHFGDGTRLSIL.

V and J are TRBV28 and TRBJ2-7; 7 bases agree with TRBD1. V lost 6 bases to trimming and J lost 4 bases; unmatched junction nucleotides: 9. This CDR3 contains 14 residues. Germline-derived CDR1 and CDR2 are MDHEN and SYDVKM. The CDR3 spells CASSLPGTDYEQYF. The DNA for the CDR3 is TGTGCCAGCAGCCTCCCCGGGACAGATTACGAGCAGTACTTC.

V usage is TRBV14 and J usage is TRBJ1-6; D is unresolved. The germline V gene encodes CDR1 SGHDN and CDR2 FVKESK. This CDR3 is built from 15 residues. Deletions cut 4 bases from V and 9 bases from J, with 16 bases between. The CDR3 loop reads CASSLGRYLSSPLHF. CDR3 DNA sequence: TGTGCCAGCAGCCTAGGGAGGTATCTAAGTTCACCCCTCCACTTT.

The chain combines TRBV5-8 with TRBJ1-5; D is undetermined. CDR3 length: 13 amino acids. Trimming shortened V by 1 base and J by 4 bases, and 6 bases separated the two germline ends. CDR1 is SGHTS, CDR2 YDEGEE, per germline. CDR3 in amino acids: CASSLYENQPQHF. The CDR3 DNA follows: TGTGCCAGCAGCTTGTACGAGAATCAGCCCCAGCATTTT. Drawing the rest from reference TRBV5-8 and TRBJ1-5, the complete variable domain is EAGVTQSPTHLIKTRGQQATLRCSPISGHTSVYWYQQALGLGLQFLLWYDEGEERNRGNFPPRFSGRQFPNYSSELNVNALELEDSALYLCASSLYENQPQHFGDGTRLSIL.

V and J are TRBV11-2 and TRBJ2-1, with TRBD2 matching over 7 bases. Germline V CDR1 and CDR2: SGHAT, FQNNGV. The CDR3 covers 15 residues. With V trimmed by 5 bases and J by 9 bases, 13 bases remained unmatched. The CDR3 reads CASSLPAGALFEQFF. CDR3 sequence (DNA): TGTGCCAGCAGCCTCCCCGCGGGAGCCCTCTTTGAGCAGTTCTTC.

The CDR3 nucleotides are TGTGCCAGCAGTTACTCACTAGGGTTCGAGCAGTACTTC. Encoded protein: CASSYSLGFEQYF. The chain uses TRBV6-5 and TRBJ2-7; D may be TRBD2 (5 bases). The CDR3 runs to 13 residues. V was pared by 0 bases and J by 6 bases, with 9 bases between. Germline values: CDR1 MNHEY, CDR2 SVGAGI.

The chain uses TRBV29-1 and TRBJ2-1, with TRBD2 identical over 10 bases. The CDR3 consists of 13 residues. V gave up 5 bases and J gave up 4 bases; unmatched junction bases: 2. Germline values: CDR1 SQVTM, CDR2 ANQGSEA. The CDR3 region has the DNA TGCAGCGTTAGGACTAGCGGTTACAATGAGCAGTTCTTC. This codes for CSVRTSGYNEQFF.

This chain joins TRBV11-1 and TRBJ1-1, with D hard to call. The germline V and J ends were trimmed by 2 bases and 2 bases, with 9 bases remaining between them. Germline V gives CDR1 SGHAT, CDR2 FQDESV (reference sequence). The CDR3 totals 14 residues. The CDR3 loop is CASSLSDSNTEAFF. The CDR3 DNA follows: TGTGCCAGCAGCTTATCGGACTCTAACACTGAAGCTTTCTTT.

The chain's CDR3 is CAWRGSNEQFF. Written as DNA, the CDR3 is TGTGCCTGGAGGGGGAGCAATGAGCAGTTCTTC. The genes are TRBV30 and TRBJ2-1; TRBD2 might be the D (5 bases). The germline V gene encodes CDR1 GTSNPN and CDR2 SVGIG (reference sequence). The CDR3 has 11 amino acids. V lost 3 bases, J lost 6 bases, and 6 bases lay in between.

The rearrangement links TRBV30 to TRBJ2-1; the D gene is possibly TRBD1 (6 bases). Germline lookup yields CDR1 GTSNPN and CDR2 SVGIG (reference sequence). The CDR3 sequence is 16 residues long. The ends were cut back, 3 bases at V and 4 bases at J, with 19 bases in the middle. CDR3 sequence reads: CAWSVMRGTLYNEQFF. The CDR3 DNA reads as TGTGCCTGGAGCGTAATGCGAGGGACACTTTACAATGAGCAGTTCTTC.

This clone was detected only once. The chain is built from TRBV11-2 and TRBJ2-1; D is uncertain. From germline, CDR1 is SGHAT and CDR2 FQNNGV. CDR3 size: 10 residues. Trimming took 10 bases from V and 9 from J, leaving 10 bases between them. CDR3 protein: CATSSGEQFF. The CDR3 bases are TGTGCCACCTCTAGTGGTGAGCAGTTCTTC. The variable domain in full, completed from reference TRBV11-2 and TRBJ2-1, reads EAGVAQSPRYKIIEKRQSVAFWCNPISGHATLYWYQQILGQGPKLLIQFQNNGVVDDSQLPKDRFSAERLKGVDSTLKIQPAKLEDSAVYLCATSSGEQFFGPGTRLTVL.